This T cell receptor (beta chain) is drawn from a study of shared clonotypes between healthy human individuals. Study conclusions and caveats: Among donors, clonotype sharing was expected to be affected by sequencing depth.

Libraries were prepared by immunoSEQ multiplex PCR; TCRdb keeps only in-frame clonotypes and omits some of them. This table has 2 million to 3 million clones, roughly 93% appearing once. Note on this clone: Antigen unknown. This sample includes further DNA sequences coding for the same CDR3.

Sequenced input: naive CD4+ T cells from PBMCs. Subset indicated: CD45RA+ positively selected. The clonotype was recovered from a man between 18 and 35 years old in good health. Some clones in this sample may be carry-over from other donors' samples.

This chain's CDR3 is CASSLLAGDYNEQFF. The CDR3, as DNA: TGCGCCAGCAGCTTACTAGCGGGAGACTACAATGAGCAGTTCTTC. The J gene is TRBJ2-1, the V gene TRBV5-1; 11 bases align to TRBD2. The CDR3 runs to 15 residues. Losses at the gene ends were 2 bases for V and 3 bases for J; bases not matched to a gene: 1. Germline CDR1 SGHRS, CDR2 YFSETQ.